The T cell receptor (beta chain) under discussion was sequenced for a study of blood T cell repertoires in COVID-19. Looking at the study overall: PBMCs, B-cell-depleted T cells, or T cells provided the cDNA or gDNA that made up the material.

This CDR3 is built from 15 residues. The V gene lost 5 bases and the J gene lost 0 bases, with 12 bases spanning the gap. Germline values: CDR1 SGHDN, CDR2 FVKESK. How the authors handled the data: Using reference gene primer amplification, nucleated cell counts were estimated. Clones were read by immunoSEQ multiplex PCR, and TCRdb kept only the in-frame ones, dropping some. That table furnishes V, J and clone size, whereas the DNA furnished D and trimming. The sample lists about 170,000 clones; about 86% were seen once. The clonotype comes from a man in his 70s with active or convalescent COVID-19. The sample was peripheral blood. The genes are TRBV14 and TRBJ2-3, with no clear D. In DNA, the CDR3 is TGTGCCAGCAGCTATAGTATCGAGAGCACAGATACGCAGTATTTT. Amino acids: CASSYSIESTDTQYF.